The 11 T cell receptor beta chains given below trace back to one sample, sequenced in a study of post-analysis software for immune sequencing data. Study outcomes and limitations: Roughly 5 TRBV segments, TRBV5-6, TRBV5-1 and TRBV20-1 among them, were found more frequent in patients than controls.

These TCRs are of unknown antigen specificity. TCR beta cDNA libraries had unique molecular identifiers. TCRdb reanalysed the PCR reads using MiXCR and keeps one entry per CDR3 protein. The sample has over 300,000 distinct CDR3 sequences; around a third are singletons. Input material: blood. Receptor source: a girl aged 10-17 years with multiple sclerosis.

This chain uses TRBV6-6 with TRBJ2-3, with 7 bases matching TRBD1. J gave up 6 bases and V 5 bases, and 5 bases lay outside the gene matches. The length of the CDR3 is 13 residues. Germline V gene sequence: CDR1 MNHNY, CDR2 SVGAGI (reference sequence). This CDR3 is CASSTNRGDTQYF. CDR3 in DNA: TGTGCCAGCAGTACCAACAGGGGTGATACGCAGTATTTT.

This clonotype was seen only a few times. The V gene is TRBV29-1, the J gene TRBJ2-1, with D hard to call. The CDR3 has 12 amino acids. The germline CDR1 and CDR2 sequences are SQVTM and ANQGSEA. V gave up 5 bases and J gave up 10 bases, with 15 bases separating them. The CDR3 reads CSVTDITPEQFF. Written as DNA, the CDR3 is TGCAGCGTTACTGATATTACCCCCGAGCAGTTCTTC.

The CDR3 nucleotides read TGTGCCACCAGTGATCACGGCTACAATGAGCAGTTCTTC. It codes for CATSDHGYNEQFF. This chain links TRBV24-1 with TRBJ2-1; D gene unclear. The V end lost 3 bases, the J end lost 3 bases, and 5 bases lay between the germline ends. The CDR3 covers 13 residues. Germline-derived CDR1 and CDR2 are KGHDR and SFDVKD.

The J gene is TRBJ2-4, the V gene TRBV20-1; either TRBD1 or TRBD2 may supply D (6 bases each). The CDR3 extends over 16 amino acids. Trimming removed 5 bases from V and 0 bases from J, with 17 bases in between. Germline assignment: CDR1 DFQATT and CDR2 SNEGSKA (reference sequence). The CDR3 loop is CSAPGRGPGAKNIQYF. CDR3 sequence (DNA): TGCAGTGCTCCGGGACGGGGGCCAGGAGCCAAAAACATTCAGTACTTC.

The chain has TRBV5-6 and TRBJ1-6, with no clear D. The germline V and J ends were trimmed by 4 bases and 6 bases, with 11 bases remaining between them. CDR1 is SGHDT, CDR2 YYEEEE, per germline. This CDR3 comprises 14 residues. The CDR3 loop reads CASSTGMPNSPLHF. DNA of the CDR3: TGTGCCAGCAGCACCGGGATGCCTAATTCACCCCTCCACTTT.

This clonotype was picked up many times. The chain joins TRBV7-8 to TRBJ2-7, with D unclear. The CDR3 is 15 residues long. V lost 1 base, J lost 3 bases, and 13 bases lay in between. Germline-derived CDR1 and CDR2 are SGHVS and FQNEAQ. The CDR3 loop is CASSLELAAYYEQYF. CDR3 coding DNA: TGTGCCAGCAGCTTAGAACTCGCAGCCTACTACGAGCAGTACTTC.

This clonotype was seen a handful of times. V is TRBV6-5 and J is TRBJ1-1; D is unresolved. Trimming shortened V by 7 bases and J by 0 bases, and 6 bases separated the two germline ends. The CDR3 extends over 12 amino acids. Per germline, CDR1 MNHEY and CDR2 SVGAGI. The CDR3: CASNALNTEAFF. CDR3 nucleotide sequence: TGTGCCAGCAATGCGTTGAACACTGAAGCTTTCTTT.

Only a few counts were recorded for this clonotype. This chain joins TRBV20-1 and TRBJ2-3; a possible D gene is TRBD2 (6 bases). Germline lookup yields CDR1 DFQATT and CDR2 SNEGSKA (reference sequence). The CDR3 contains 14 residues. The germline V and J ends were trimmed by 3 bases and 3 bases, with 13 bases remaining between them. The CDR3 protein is CSASQGGLTDTQYF. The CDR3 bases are TGCAGTGCTAGTCAGGGAGGTTTGACAGATACGCAGTATTTT.

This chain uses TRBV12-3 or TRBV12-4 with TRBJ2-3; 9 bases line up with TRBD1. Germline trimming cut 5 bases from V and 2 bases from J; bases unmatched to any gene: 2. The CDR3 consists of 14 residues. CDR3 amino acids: CASSGDRDTDTQYF. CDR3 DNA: TGTGCCAGCAGTGGGGACAGGGACACAGATACGCAGTATTTT.

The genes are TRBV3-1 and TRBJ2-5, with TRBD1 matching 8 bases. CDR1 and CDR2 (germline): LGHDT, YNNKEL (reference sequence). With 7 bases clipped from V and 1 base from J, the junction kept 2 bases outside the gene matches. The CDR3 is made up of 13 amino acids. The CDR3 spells CASKGQGQETQYF. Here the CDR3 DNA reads TGTGCCAGCAAAGGACAGGGCCAAGAGACCCAGTACTTC.

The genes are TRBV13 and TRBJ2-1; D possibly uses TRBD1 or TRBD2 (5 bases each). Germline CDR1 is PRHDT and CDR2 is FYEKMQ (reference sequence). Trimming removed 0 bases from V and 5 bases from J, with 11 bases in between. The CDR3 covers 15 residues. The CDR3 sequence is CASSLGGQGHNEQFF. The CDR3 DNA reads TGTGCCAGCAGCTTAGGTGGGCAGGGACACAATGAGCAGTTCTTC.